A single sample gave rise to the 8 T cell receptor beta chains below, sequenced in a study of response to subunit inactivated influenza vaccine. In TCRdb, the RT-PCR reads were re-called with MiXCR into one record per CDR3 protein. Here the sample spans about 160,000 distinct CDR3 sequences, roughly 10% being singletons. The sequencing used CD8+ T cells sorted from PBMCs, collected less than 30 months after vaccination. The receptor set was obtained from a man aged 45 to 70 who received an inactivated influenza vaccine.

A few counts support this clonotype. This sequence joins TRBV4-1 and TRBJ2-1; 8 bases are a match to TRBD2. Germline V gene sequence: CDR1 MGHRA, CDR2 YSYEKL. V lost 1 base to trimming and J lost 9 bases; unmatched junction nucleotides: 11. The CDR3 totals 16 residues. CDR3 in amino acids: CASSQGRSGSGGEQFF. CDR3 sequence (DNA): TGCGCCAGCAGCCAAGGTAGGAGCGGGAGCGGCGGTGAGCAGTTCTTC.

This rearrangement joins TRBV20-1 to TRBJ2-3, with TRBD2 matching over 8 bases. Per germline, CDR1 DFQATT and CDR2 SNEGSKA (reference sequence). The junction had 12 bases not matched to a gene; V was cut back by 3 bases and J by 4 bases. This CDR3 is 16 amino acids long. CDR3 region: CSASASGFLMADTQYF. The CDR3 coding sequence is TGCAGTGCTAGTGCTAGCGGGTTTCTAATGGCAGATACGCAGTATTTT.

This clonotype came up a few times. The chain has TRBV4-3 and TRBJ2-7; perhaps TRBD2 as D (6 bases). Germline CDR1 is LGHNA and CDR2 is YSLEER. This CDR3 has 18 residues. V lost 0 bases, J lost 3 bases, and 21 bases lay in between. CDR3 DNA sequence: TGCGCCAGCAGCCAAGATGTTGGGTCCGCGGGGCTCCACTACGAGCAGTACTTC. This translates into CASSQDVGSAGLHYEQYF.

This clonotype was seen at least ten times. This rearrangement joins TRBV9 to TRBJ2-1; 13 bases fit TRBD2. Per germline, CDR1 SGDLS and CDR2 YYNGEE. Germline trimming cut 7 bases from V and 12 bases from J; bases unmatched to any gene: 10. The CDR3 extends over 14 amino acids. The CDR3 sequence is CASCPGLAGAAQFF. DNA for the CDR3: TGTGCCAGCTGCCCCGGACTAGCGGGAGCCGCGCAGTTCTTC.

The CDR3 loop reads CAAHFWGASTGELFF. CDR3 bases: TGTGCCGCCCACTTTTGGGGGGCTAGCACCGGGGAGCTGTTTTTT. V and J are TRBV21-1 and TRBJ2-2; the D call in the table, TRBD1, was not verified against the DNA. TRBV21-1 is marked as a pseudogene. The CDR3 is made up of 15 amino acids.

This clonotype was seen only a few times. The J gene is TRBJ2-1, the V gene TRBV6-6; D possibly uses TRBD1 or TRBD2 (6 bases each). V lost 0 bases and J lost 5, with 14 bases in between. Germline lookup yields CDR1 MNHNY and CDR2 SVGAGI (reference sequence). This CDR3 region has 16 residues. Here the CDR3 DNA reads TGTGCCAGCAGTTACTCGATGTGGGGGGCGGACAATGAGCAGTTCTTC. Translation: CASSYSMWGADNEQFF.

This clonotype was seen a few times. J is TRBJ2-2 and V is TRBV6-5, with 9 nucleotides matching TRBD2. J lost 3 bases, V lost 6 bases, and 11 bases had no gene match. The CDR3 runs to 17 residues. The germline V gene has CDR1 MNHEY and CDR2 SVGAGI. The CDR3 DNA sequence: TGTGCCAGCAGCTACCGAGCGGGGGGCCATGACACCGGGGAGCTGTTTTTT. The encoded protein is CASSYRAGGHDTGELFF.

This chain uses TRBV27 with TRBJ2-7, with 10 bases aligning to TRBD2. The CDR3 extends over 14 amino acids. Per germline, CDR1 MNHEY and CDR2 SMNVEV (reference sequence). V was clipped by 3 bases and J by 6 bases; unmatched bases: 5. CDR3 sequence: CASSFSTSGTEQYF. The CDR3 nucleotides read TGTGCCAGCAGTTTCTCCACTAGCGGGACCGAGCAGTACTTC.